A selection of T cell receptor beta chains follows, all from one sample in a study of CD8+ T cells in alopecia areata. Sequencing used immunoSEQ multiplex PCR; TCRdb keeps in-frame clones, though not all of them. The data hold some 170,000 clones, with approximately 52% observed a single time. The sequencing used CD4+ T cells sorted from blood, collected at roughly week 58, from a patient treated with tofacitinib. The receptors stem from a human donor with alopecia areata. CDR3s leave out the opening cysteine and the closing phenylalanine or tryptophan. Only some rows state a clone size, as once, few, many or a class for expanded clones.

j_call | v_call | clone_size | cdr3_aa
TRBJ2-5 | TRBV30 | . | AWSRSGGYQETQY
TRBJ2-7 | TRBV18 | . | ASSPQGRYEQY
TRBJ2-6 | TRBV25-1 | . | ASSAGGAGANVLT
TRBJ2-1 | TRBV11-2 | . | ASSFPGRGEQF
TRBJ1-5 | TRBV30 | . | AWSSGVDQPQH
TRBJ2-7 | TRBV15 | once | ATSLERRGIYEQY
TRBJ2-3 | TRBV10-3 | few | AATPGAGETDTQY
TRBJ2-7 | TRBV2 | . | ASSVRAGGKQY
TRBJ2-3 | TRBV5-6 | . | ASSLKRGGEKTTDTQY
TRBJ1-1 | TRBV29-1 | . | SVASLLNTEAF
TRBJ2-7 | TRBV5-1 | . | ASRTGTYEQY
TRBJ1-6 | TRBV29-1 | few | SARSGTGKNSPLH
TRBJ1-1 | TRBV2 | . | ASSAGGGNTEAF
TRBJ1-5 | TRBV30 | few | AWSFAVPGGQPQH
TRBJ2-5 | TRBV2 | . | ASNVRGGQETQY
TRBJ2-5 | TRBV11-3 | few | ASSFGRGETQY
TRBJ1-2 | TRBV6-1 | few | ASSESQNLNYGYT
TRBJ2-3 | TRBV11-1 | . | ASRQRRESTDTQY
TRBJ1-5 | TRBV29-1 | . | SVSTGASNQPQH
TRBJ2-6 | TRBV7-9 | . | ASSSRWRQTGANVLT
TRBJ1-1 | TRBV30 | once | AWSLKGGSEAF
TRBJ2-3 | TRBV7-3 | . | ASSRAADTQY
TRBJ1-1 | TRBV6-6 | few | ASSLSGGEAF
TRBJ1-2 | TRBV7-2 | few | ASSPSGRNVNGYT
TRBJ2-3 | TRBV15 | . | ATAVDLGYTDTQY
TRBJ2-3 | TRBV29-1 | few | SVVAGGPPDTQY
TRBJ1-1 | TRBV27 | . | ASIADSRYPRTEAF
TRBJ2-2 | TRBV15 | . | ATSRGYRGEGELF
TRBJ1-4 | TRBV6-5 | . | ASSFGQGAVEKLF
TRBJ1-1 | TRBV11-3 | few | ASSEGLDTEAF
TRBJ2-4 | TRBV29-1 | . | SVDDGVGAKNIQY
TRBJ1-5 | TRBV19 | few | ASDSLGDNQPQH
TRBJ1-1 | TRBV29-1 | . | SASPGGTEAF
TRBJ2-7 | TRBV29-1 | . | SVVSAYEQY
TRBJ1-2 | TRBV7-8 | few | ASSSGQLYGYT
TRBJ1-1 | TRBV6-5 | few | ASSYLEEAF
TRBJ1-2 | TRBV30 | . | ASHHYSWNYGYT
TRBJ1-2 | TRBV11-2 | . | ASSTGQGRGYT
TRBJ2-6 | TRBV25-1 | few | ASIKPGANVLT
TRBJ2-1 | TRBV5-1 | . | ASSVGWTGDNEQF
TRBJ2-3 | TRBV29-1 | . | SGEQGDTQY
TRBJ2-7 | TRBV7-9 | . | ASSPRQLKSSYEQY
TRBJ1-5 | TRBV29-1 | . | SVGYSNQPQH